This T cell receptor beta chain emerged from a study of Graves' ophthalmopathy and Graves' hyperthyroidism. Overall study findings and caveats: Blood shared most expanded thyroid clonotypes above 0.001 frequency.

This CDR3 is 14 amino acids long. Germline V CDR1 and CDR2: SSHAT, FNYEAQ (reference sequence). RNA served as the template for amplifying TCR beta CDR3 regions. After a first-round RT-PCR with HTBI primers, a second-round multiplex PCR was run. MiXCR, run by TCRdb on the multiplex PCR reads, gives a single entry per CDR3 protein. The sample holds approximately 540,000 distinct CDR3 sequences; about two fifths are singletons and the top ten take about 4%. Note on this clonotype: Its antigen remains unknown. One end of the junction is discordant with germline, which a read error may explain.

Certain patients were not enrolled. These were patients with other autoimmune diseases, uncontrolled infections, pregnancy or lactation. This chain connects TRBV7-7 to TRBJ2-3; D not certain. The specimen was peripheral blood or thyroid tissue (not recorded which). The clonotype comes from an adult man with Graves' hyperthyroidism. CDR3 sequence reads: CASSSQTLPDTQYF. CDR3 in DNA: TGTGCTAGCAGCTCCCAGACTCTCCCAGATACGCAGTATTTT.